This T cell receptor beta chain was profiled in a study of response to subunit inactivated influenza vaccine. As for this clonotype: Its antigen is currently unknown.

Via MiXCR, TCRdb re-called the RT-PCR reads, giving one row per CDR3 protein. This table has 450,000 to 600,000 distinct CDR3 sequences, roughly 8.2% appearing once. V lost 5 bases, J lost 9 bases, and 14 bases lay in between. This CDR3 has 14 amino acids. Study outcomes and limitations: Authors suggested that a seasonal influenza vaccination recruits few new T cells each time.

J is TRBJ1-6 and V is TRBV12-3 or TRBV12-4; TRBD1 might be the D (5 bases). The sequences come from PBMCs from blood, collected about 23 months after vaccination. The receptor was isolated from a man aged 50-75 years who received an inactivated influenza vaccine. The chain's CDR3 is CASSPFWGGSPLHF. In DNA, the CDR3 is TGTGCCAGCAGTCCCTTCTGGGGGGGTTCACCCCTCCACTTT.